These T cell receptor beta chains were read from a single sample in a study of T cells after yellow fever vaccination. TCRdb re-called the 5' RACE reads through MiXCR, storing one row per CDR3 protein. This sample has 110,000 to 150,000 distinct CDR3 sequences, with under 8% found just once. The specimen comprised CD4+ T cells sorted from PBMCs, sampled 10 days after the yellow fever booster vaccination. These receptor sequences come from a man aged 25 to 40 who received the YFV17D yellow fever vaccine. Both conserved end residues are part of each CDR3. Each record gives: J gene, clone size, V gene, D gene, CDR3 DNA, CDR3 protein. A D gene is named only where the DNA matches it firmly. The size entry is marked missing in some rows and otherwise reads once, few, many or a size class.

j_gene: TRBJ1-2; abundance: -; v_gene: TRBV6-2/TRBV6-3; d_gene: -; CDR3nt: TGTGCCAGCAGTTACTCTCCGAGAGGGCGGGGCAAGGCGTCCGAAAATGGCTACACCTTC; CDR3aa: CASSYSPRGRGKASENGYTF
j_gene: TRBJ2-7; abundance: few; v_gene: TRBV7-2; d_gene: TRBD1; CDR3nt: TGTGCCAGCAGCTTAGTCCGACAGGGGATTTACGAGCAGTACTTC; CDR3aa: CASSLVRQGIYEQYF
j_gene: TRBJ2-1; abundance: -; v_gene: TRBV19; d_gene: -; CDR3nt: TGTGCCCGCCGGGCTTCCTACAATGAGCAGTTCTTC; CDR3aa: CARRASYNEQFF
j_gene: TRBJ2-7; abundance: many; v_gene: TRBV7-9; d_gene: -; CDR3nt: TGTGCCAGCAGCAGAGGGGGAAAAGGGAGCTACGAGCAGTACTTC; CDR3aa: CASSRGGKGSYEQYF
j_gene: TRBJ2-7; abundance: -; v_gene: TRBV20-1; d_gene: TRBD2; CDR3nt: TGCTGTGCTAGTTTTATGACGGGAGGGCCGATACACGAGCAGTACTTC; CDR3aa: CCASFMTGGPIHEQYF
j_gene: TRBJ2-1; abundance: -; v_gene: TRBV10-3; d_gene: -; CDR3nt: TGTGCCACTGGAGGGGGGGCCAACAATGAGCAGTTCTTC; CDR3aa: CATGGGANNEQFF
j_gene: TRBJ1-5; abundance: -; v_gene: TRBV20-1; d_gene: -; CDR3nt: TGCAGTGGAGGGGAGGGTAGCACTCAGCCCCAGCATTTT; CDR3aa: CSGGEGSTQPQHF
j_gene: TRBJ2-3; abundance: many; v_gene: TRBV5-6; d_gene: -; CDR3nt: TGTGCCAGCAGCTTGGACCTAGAGGGTGTGTTT; CDR3aa: CASSLDLEGVF
j_gene: TRBJ2-1; abundance: many; v_gene: TRBV7-3; d_gene: -; CDR3nt: TGTGCCAGCAGTCCTATAACGGGGTCCTCCTACAATGAGCAGTTCTTC; CDR3aa: CASSPITGSSYNEQFF
j_gene: TRBJ2-7; abundance: many; v_gene: TRBV11-2; d_gene: -; CDR3nt: TGTGCCAGCAGCTTAGAACGGAACGAGCAGTACTTC; CDR3aa: CASSLERNEQYF
j_gene: TRBJ1-5; abundance: -; v_gene: TRBV6-5; d_gene: -; CDR3nt: TGTGCCAGCAGTTACTCTCGGCAGGGGAGGCAGCCCCAGCATTTT; CDR3aa: CASSYSRQGRQPQHF
j_gene: TRBJ2-1; abundance: many; v_gene: TRBV20-1; d_gene: -; CDR3nt: TGCAGTGCTAGCAACGCCGAGGGGAATGAGCAGTTCTTC; CDR3aa: CSASNAEGNEQFF
j_gene: TRBJ2-7; abundance: many; v_gene: TRBV28; d_gene: -; CDR3nt: TGTGCCAGCAGGAGCGGCCCCTACGAGCAGTACTTC; CDR3aa: CASRSGPYEQYF
j_gene: TRBJ2-2; abundance: many; v_gene: TRBV24-1; d_gene: -; CDR3nt: TGTGCCACCACGAACGGCCCCGGGGAGCTGTTTTTT; CDR3aa: CATTNGPGELFF
j_gene: TRBJ2-2; abundance: many; v_gene: TRBV20-1; d_gene: -; CDR3nt: TGCAGTGCTATCGAGGCGGACACCGGGGAGCTGTTTTTT; CDR3aa: CSAIEADTGELFF
j_gene: TRBJ2-7; abundance: many; v_gene: TRBV7-9; d_gene: -; CDR3nt: TGTGCCAGCAGCTTAGTCCCAGGTCGGGAGCAGTACTTC; CDR3aa: CASSLVPGREQYF
j_gene: TRBJ2-1; abundance: many; v_gene: TRBV7-2; d_gene: -; CDR3nt: TGTGCCAGCAGCTTTGTCTACGGTGATGAGCAGTTCTTC; CDR3aa: CASSFVYGDEQFF
j_gene: TRBJ2-3; abundance: many; v_gene: TRBV5-6; d_gene: -; CDR3nt: TGTGCCAGCAGCTTGGGGCGGCTCACAGATACGCAGTATTTT; CDR3aa: CASSLGRLTDTQYF
j_gene: TRBJ2-3; abundance: many; v_gene: TRBV12-3/TRBV12-4; d_gene: -; CDR3nt: TGTGCCAGCCCACCCGGAGTAATAGGAGTCGGAGATACGCAGTATTTT; CDR3aa: CASPPGVIGVGDTQYF
j_gene: TRBJ2-3; abundance: many; v_gene: TRBV6-5; d_gene: TRBD2; CDR3nt: TGTGCCAGCAGTTCCCGACTGAGCGGGAGCGGTATAGATACGCAGTATTTT; CDR3aa: CASSSRLSGSGIDTQYF
j_gene: TRBJ2-7; abundance: many; v_gene: TRBV20-1; d_gene: -; CDR3nt: TGCAGTGCTCTGGCGGGGAGGGGGGATATGGGGGAGCAGTACTTC; CDR3aa: CSALAGRGDMGEQYF
j_gene: TRBJ2-3; abundance: many; v_gene: TRBV30; d_gene: -; CDR3nt: TGTGCCTGGACCACGGGTCTCACGGGTGATACGCAGTATTTT; CDR3aa: CAWTTGLTGDTQYF
j_gene: TRBJ2-5; abundance: many; v_gene: TRBV21-1; d_gene: -; CDR3nt: TGTGCCAGCAGCACCAGGATAGGTGTCGCCAAGACCCAGTACTTC; CDR3aa: CASSTRIGVAKTQYF
j_gene: TRBJ1-1; abundance: many; v_gene: TRBV12-5; d_gene: -; CDR3nt: TGTGCTAGTGGTTTGGCCCAAGCGTCTTTCTTT; CDR3aa: CASGLAQASFF
j_gene: TRBJ2-7; abundance: many; v_gene: TRBV3-1; d_gene: -; CDR3nt: TGTGCCAGCAGCCGGCAGGGGTCCTACGAGCAGTACTTC; CDR3aa: CASSRQGSYEQYF
j_gene: TRBJ2-7; abundance: -; v_gene: TRBV11-2; d_gene: -; CDR3nt: TGTGCCAGCAGGTCGGACAACTCCTACGAGCAGTACTTC; CDR3aa: CASRSDNSYEQYF
j_gene: TRBJ2-1; abundance: many; v_gene: TRBV3-1; d_gene: TRBD2; CDR3nt: TGTGCCAGCAGCCACCAGGGACTAGCGGGAGACTACAATGAGCAGTTCTTC; CDR3aa: CASSHQGLAGDYNEQFF
j_gene: TRBJ2-3; abundance: many; v_gene: TRBV5-1; d_gene: TRBD1; CDR3nt: TGCGCCAGCAGCCAAAGCACAGGGGTCACAGATACGCAGTATTTT; CDR3aa: CASSQSTGVTDTQYF
j_gene: TRBJ1-1; abundance: many; v_gene: TRBV5-1; d_gene: -; CDR3nt: TGCGCCAGCAGCTTGGTGCCGGGGGCTGGGAGTAATGAAGCTTTCTTT; CDR3aa: CASSLVPGAGSNEAFF
j_gene: TRBJ2-7; abundance: many; v_gene: TRBV20-1; d_gene: TRBD2; CDR3nt: TGCAGTGCTAGAGATCCCTCCGGGACTAGAGTTTACGAGCAGTACTTC; CDR3aa: CSARDPSGTRVYEQYF
j_gene: TRBJ2-1; abundance: many; v_gene: TRBV12-3/TRBV12-4; d_gene: -; CDR3nt: TGTGCCAGCAGTTGGACAGCCGACAATGAGCAGTTCTTC; CDR3aa: CASSWTADNEQFF
j_gene: TRBJ2-5; abundance: -; v_gene: TRBV7-2; d_gene: TRBD1; CDR3nt: TGTGCCAGCAGCACGGACAGGGGGCGAGAGACCCAGTACTTC; CDR3aa: CASSTDRGRETQYF
j_gene: TRBJ2-7; abundance: few; v_gene: TRBV19; d_gene: TRBD1; CDR3nt: TGTGCCAGTAGTAACGGTGTAGGGGGCGGCGAGCAGTACTTC; CDR3aa: CASSNGVGGGEQYF
j_gene: TRBJ2-1; abundance: many; v_gene: TRBV20-1; d_gene: -; CDR3nt: TGCAGTGTTCCCCCTAGATTCCCCCCTTACAATGAGCAGTTCTTC; CDR3aa: CSVPPRFPPYNEQFF
j_gene: TRBJ1-4; abundance: -; v_gene: TRBV3-1; d_gene: -; CDR3nt: TGTGCCAGCAGCCAAGACAGGATAAAACTGTTTTTT; CDR3aa: CASSQDRIKLFF
j_gene: TRBJ2-3; abundance: many; v_gene: TRBV6-5; d_gene: -; CDR3nt: TGTGCCAGCAGCCCTTGGGGGGAAAAGGATACGCAGTATTTT; CDR3aa: CASSPWGEKDTQYF
j_gene: TRBJ2-3; abundance: many; v_gene: TRBV6-1; d_gene: -; CDR3nt: TGTGCCAGCAGTGGGGGACTCTCTGGAGATACGCAGTATTTT; CDR3aa: CASSGGLSGDTQYF
j_gene: TRBJ2-3; abundance: few; v_gene: TRBV7-3; d_gene: TRBD2; CDR3nt: TGTGCCAGCGGGGAACTAGCGGGAGATACGCAGTATTTT; CDR3aa: CASGELAGDTQYF
j_gene: TRBJ2-3; abundance: -; v_gene: TRBV12-3/TRBV12-4; d_gene: TRBD2; CDR3nt: TGTGCCAGCAGATTAATTGGCAGCGGGGGCGATACGCAGTATTTT; CDR3aa: CASRLIGSGGDTQYF
j_gene: TRBJ2-7; abundance: many; v_gene: TRBV20-1; d_gene: TRBD2; CDR3nt: TGCAGTGCTAGTAGGTCCGGCGGGGGACCCTACGAGCAGTACTTC; CDR3aa: CSASRSGGGPYEQYF
j_gene: TRBJ2-1; abundance: many; v_gene: TRBV7-9; d_gene: TRBD2; CDR3nt: TGTGCCAGCACTTCATGGCGGGAGGCAGACAATGAGCAGTTCTTC; CDR3aa: CASTSWREADNEQFF
j_gene: TRBJ2-3; abundance: -; v_gene: TRBV9; d_gene: -; CDR3nt: TGTGCCAGCAGCGTAGCCCACCGCGGCATAGATACGCAGTATTTT; CDR3aa: CASSVAHRGIDTQYF
j_gene: TRBJ2-5; abundance: few; v_gene: TRBV5-4; d_gene: -; CDR3nt: TGTGCCAGCAGCGGTCGGGGGCCAGGGAAGCCCCAAGAGACCCAGTACTTC; CDR3aa: CASSGRGPGKPQETQYF
j_gene: TRBJ2-1; abundance: many; v_gene: TRBV27; d_gene: -; CDR3nt: TGTGCCAGCAGTCCACCCCTCTCCACCACCGAGCAGTTCTTC; CDR3aa: CASSPPLSTTEQFF
j_gene: TRBJ2-3; abundance: many; v_gene: TRBV7-2; d_gene: -; CDR3nt: TGTGCCAGCAGCCCAGGGCAGAGCACAGATACGCAGTATTTT; CDR3aa: CASSPGQSTDTQYF